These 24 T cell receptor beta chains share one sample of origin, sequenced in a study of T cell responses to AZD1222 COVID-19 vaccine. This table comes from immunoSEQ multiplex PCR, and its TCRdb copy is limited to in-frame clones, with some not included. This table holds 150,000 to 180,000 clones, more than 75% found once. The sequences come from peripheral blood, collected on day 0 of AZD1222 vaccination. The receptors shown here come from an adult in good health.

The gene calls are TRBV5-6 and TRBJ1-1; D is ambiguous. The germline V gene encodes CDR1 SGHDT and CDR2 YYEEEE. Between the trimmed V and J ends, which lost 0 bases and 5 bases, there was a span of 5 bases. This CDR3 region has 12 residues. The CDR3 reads CASSLVGTEAFF. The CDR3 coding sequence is TGTGCCAGCAGCTTGGTCGGGACTGAAGCTTTCTTT.

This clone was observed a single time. The CDR3 is CASSSDRGGNQPQHF. The CDR3 region has the DNA TGTGCCAGCAGTTCGGACAGGGGCGGCAATCAGCCCCAGCATTTT. V usage is TRBV6-9 and J usage is TRBJ1-5; 9 nucleotides agree with TRBD1. V lost 4 bases to trimming and J lost 2 bases; unmatched junction nucleotides: 3. CDR1 MNHGY and CDR2 SVAAGI come from the germline V gene. The CDR3 totals 15 residues.

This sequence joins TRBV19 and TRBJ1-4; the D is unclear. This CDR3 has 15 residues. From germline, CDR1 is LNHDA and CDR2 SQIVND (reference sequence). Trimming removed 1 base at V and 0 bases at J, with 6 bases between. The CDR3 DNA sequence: TGTGCCAGTAGTATAGGATTCGCAACTAATGAAAAACTGTTTTTT. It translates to CASSIGFATNEKLFF.

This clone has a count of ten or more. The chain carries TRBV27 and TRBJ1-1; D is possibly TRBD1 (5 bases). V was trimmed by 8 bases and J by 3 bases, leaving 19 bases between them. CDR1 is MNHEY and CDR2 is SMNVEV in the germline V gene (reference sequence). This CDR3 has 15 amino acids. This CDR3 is CASVGTAEGDTEAFF. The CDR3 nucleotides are TGTGCCAGCGTCGGGACCGCCGAAGGGGACACTGAAGCTTTCTTT.

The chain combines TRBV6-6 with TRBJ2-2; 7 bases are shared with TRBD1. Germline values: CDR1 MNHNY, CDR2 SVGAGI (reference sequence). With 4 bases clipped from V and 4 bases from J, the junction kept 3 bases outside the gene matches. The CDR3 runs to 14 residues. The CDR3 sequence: CASSSTGSTGELFF. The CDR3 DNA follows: TGTGCCAGCAGTTCGACAGGGAGCACCGGGGAGCTGTTTTTT.

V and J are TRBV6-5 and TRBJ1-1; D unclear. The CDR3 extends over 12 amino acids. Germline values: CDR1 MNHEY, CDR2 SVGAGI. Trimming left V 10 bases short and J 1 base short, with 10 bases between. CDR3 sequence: CATQKGNTEAFF. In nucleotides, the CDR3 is TGTGCCACTCAAAAGGGGAACACTGAAGCTTTCTTT.

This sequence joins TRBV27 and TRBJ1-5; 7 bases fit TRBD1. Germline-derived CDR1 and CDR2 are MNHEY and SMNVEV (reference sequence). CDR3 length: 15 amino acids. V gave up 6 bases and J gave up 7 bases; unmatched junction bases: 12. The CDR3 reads CASSYRRDSEQPQHF. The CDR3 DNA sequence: TGTGCCAGCAGCTATAGGAGGGACAGCGAGCAGCCCCAGCATTTT.

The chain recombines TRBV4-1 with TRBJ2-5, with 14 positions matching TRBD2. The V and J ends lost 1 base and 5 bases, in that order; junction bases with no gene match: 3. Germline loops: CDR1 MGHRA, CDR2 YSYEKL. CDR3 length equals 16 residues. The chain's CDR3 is CASSQGLAGGRETQYF. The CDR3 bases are TGCGCCAGCAGCCAAGGACTAGCGGGAGGGCGGGAGACCCAGTACTTC.

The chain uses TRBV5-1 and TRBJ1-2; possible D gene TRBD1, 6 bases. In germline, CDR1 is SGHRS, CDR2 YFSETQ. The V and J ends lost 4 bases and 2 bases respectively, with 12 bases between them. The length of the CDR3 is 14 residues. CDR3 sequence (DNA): TGCGCCAGCAGCCCACAACAGGGAAACTATGGCTACACCTTC. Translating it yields CASSPQQGNYGYTF.

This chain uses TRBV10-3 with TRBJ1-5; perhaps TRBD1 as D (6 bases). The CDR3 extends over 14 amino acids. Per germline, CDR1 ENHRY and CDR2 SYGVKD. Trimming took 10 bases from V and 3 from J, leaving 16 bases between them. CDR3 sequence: CATGVDRSNQPQHF. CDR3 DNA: TGTGCCACCGGGGTCGACAGGTCCAATCAGCCCCAGCATTTT.

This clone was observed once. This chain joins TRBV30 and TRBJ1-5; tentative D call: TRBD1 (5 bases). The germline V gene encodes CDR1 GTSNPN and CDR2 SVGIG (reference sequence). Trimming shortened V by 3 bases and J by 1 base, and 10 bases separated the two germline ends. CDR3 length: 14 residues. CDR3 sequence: CAWRAGGSNQPQHF. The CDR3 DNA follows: TGTGCCTGGAGAGCCGGGGGGAGCAATCAGCCCCAGCATTTT.

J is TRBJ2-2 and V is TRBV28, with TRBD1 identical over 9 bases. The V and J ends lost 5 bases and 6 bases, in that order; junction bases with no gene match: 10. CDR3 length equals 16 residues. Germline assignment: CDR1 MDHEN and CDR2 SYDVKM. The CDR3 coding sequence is TGTGCCAGCAGTCGGGGACAGGGCAATGGCGCCGGGGAGCTGTTTTTT. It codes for CASSRGQGNGAGELFF.

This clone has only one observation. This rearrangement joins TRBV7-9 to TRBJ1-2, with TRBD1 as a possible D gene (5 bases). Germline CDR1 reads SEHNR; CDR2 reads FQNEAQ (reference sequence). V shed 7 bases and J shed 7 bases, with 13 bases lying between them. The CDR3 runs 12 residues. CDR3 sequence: CASTAGDGGYTF. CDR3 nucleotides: TGTGCCAGCACCGCGGGGGATGGTGGCTACACCTTC.

CDR3 DNA: TGTGCCAGCAGTACCCCGAGGGATACGCAGTATTTT. It codes for CASSTPRDTQYF. The chain carries TRBV27 and TRBJ2-3; D gene uncertain. Trimming took 5 bases from V and 6 from J, leaving 9 bases between them. This CDR3 is built from 12 residues. From germline, CDR1 is MNHEY and CDR2 SMNVEV (reference sequence).

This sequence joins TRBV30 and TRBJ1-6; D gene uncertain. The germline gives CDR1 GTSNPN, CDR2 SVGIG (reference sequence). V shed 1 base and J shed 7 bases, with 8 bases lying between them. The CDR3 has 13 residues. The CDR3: CAWSASSNSPLHF. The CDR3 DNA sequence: TGTGCCTGGAGTGCTTCCTCGAATTCACCCCTCCACTTT.

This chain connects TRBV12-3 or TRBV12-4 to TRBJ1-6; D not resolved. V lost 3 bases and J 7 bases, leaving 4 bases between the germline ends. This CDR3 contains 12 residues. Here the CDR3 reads CASSFPNSPLHF. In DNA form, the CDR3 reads TGTGCCAGCAGTTTTCCGAATTCACCCCTCCACTTT.

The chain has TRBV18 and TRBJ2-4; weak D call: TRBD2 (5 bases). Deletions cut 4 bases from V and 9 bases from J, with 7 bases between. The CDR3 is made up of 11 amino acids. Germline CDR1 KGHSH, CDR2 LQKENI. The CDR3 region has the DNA TGTGCCAGCTCACGGGAGAGCATTCAGTACTTC. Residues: CASSRESIQYF.

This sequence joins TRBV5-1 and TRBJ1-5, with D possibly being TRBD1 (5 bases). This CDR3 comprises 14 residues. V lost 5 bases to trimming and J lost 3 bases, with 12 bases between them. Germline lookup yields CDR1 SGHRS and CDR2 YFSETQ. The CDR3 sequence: CASSWDGLNQPQHF. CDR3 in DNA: TGCGCCAGCAGTTGGGACGGTCTCAATCAGCCCCAGCATTTT.

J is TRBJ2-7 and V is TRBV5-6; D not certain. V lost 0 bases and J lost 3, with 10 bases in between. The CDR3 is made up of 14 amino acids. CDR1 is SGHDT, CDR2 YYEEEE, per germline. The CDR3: CASSLGALSYEQYF. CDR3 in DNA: TGTGCCAGCAGCTTGGGTGCGTTAAGCTACGAGCAGTACTTC.

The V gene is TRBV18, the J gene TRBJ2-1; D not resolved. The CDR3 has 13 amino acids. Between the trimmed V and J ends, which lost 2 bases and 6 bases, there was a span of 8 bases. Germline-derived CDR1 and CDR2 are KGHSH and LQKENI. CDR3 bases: TGTGCCAGCTCACCAATCTCAGGCAATGAGCAGTTCTTC. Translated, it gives CASSPISGNEQFF.

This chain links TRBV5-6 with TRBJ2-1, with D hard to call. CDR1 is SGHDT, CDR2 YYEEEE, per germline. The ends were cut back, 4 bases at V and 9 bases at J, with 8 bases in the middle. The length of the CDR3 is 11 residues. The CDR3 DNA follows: TGTGCCAGCAGCGTCGGCGGTGAGCAGTTCTTC. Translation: CASSVGGEQFF.

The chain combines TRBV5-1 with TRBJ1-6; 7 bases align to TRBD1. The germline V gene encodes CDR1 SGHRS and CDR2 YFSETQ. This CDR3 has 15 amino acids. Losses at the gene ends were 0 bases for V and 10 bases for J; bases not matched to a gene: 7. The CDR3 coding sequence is TGCGCCAGCAGCTTGGTGGGGGACAGTGGCTCACCCCTCCACTTT. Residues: CASSLVGDSGSPLHF. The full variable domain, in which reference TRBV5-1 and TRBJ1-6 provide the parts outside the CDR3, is KAGVTQTPRYLIKTRGQQVTLSCSPISGHRSVSWYQQTPGQGLQFLFEYFSETQRNKGNFPGRFSGRQFSNSRSEMNVSTLELGDSALYLCASSLVGDSGSPLHFGNGTRLTVT.

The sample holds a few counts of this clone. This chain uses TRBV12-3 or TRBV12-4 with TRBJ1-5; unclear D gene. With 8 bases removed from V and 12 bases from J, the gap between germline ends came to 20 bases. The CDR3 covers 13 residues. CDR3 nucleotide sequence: TGTGCCAGCGCCCTGATGGCAGGCAATGGCCAGCATTTT. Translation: CASALMAGNGQHF.

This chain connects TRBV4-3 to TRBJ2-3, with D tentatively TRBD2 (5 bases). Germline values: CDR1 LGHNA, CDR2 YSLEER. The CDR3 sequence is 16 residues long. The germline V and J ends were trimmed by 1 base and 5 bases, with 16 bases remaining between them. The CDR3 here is CASSQGNRGYGDTQYF. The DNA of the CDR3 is TGCGCCAGCAGCCAAGGGAACCGAGGGTACGGAGATACGCAGTATTTT.